This T cell receptor (beta chain) derives from a study of T cells expressing NK-cell markers. Study results and caveats: About 6 donors had dominant NKG2C+ clonotypes that comprised about 1.0-8% of their CD8+ T cells.

A remark on this clonotype: Its specificity is not known.

The CDR3 covers 14 residues. The TCR beta cDNA came from 5'RACE template switching with UMIs. TCRdb derives one entry per CDR3 protein from the 5' RACE reads, leaving out DNA. The listing records 400,000 to 550,000 distinct CDR3 sequences. Source material: blood T cells: a sorted CD56 or NKG2C T cell subset, CD4+ or CD8+ T cells, or bulk PBMC T cells (not recorded which). The TCR was taken from a woman between 18 and 70 years old in good health. This rearrangement joins TRBV12-3 or TRBV12-4 to TRBJ2-3; absent DNA, TCRdb's TRBD1 call cannot be checked. CDR3 in amino acids: CATGEMGGTDTQYF.